Presented here are 25 T cell receptor beta chains from one specimen sequenced in a study of CD8 T cells in Susac syndrome. An amount of RNA that ranged from 0.5 to 1 ug was reverse transcribed with random hexamers. MiXCR, run by TCRdb on the immunoSEQ multiplex PCR reads, gives a single entry per CDR3 protein. The table has 80,000 or so distinct CDR3 sequences, about 96% seen once. The sequencing input was CD8+ T cells from PBMCs. The receptors derive from a human donor with Susac syndrome.

The rearrangement uses TRBV27 and TRBJ2-5; TRBD1 aligns across 7 bases. The CDR3 has 15 residues. Germline V CDR1 and CDR2: MNHEY, SMNVEV (reference sequence). V shed 6 bases and J 2 bases; nucleotides not matched to a gene: 9. The CDR3 DNA reads TGTGCCAGCAGCCCGTCCGACAGGGAACAAGAGACCCAGTACTTC. Translating gives CASSPSDREQETQYF.

V usage is TRBV15 and J usage is TRBJ2-1, with 8 nucleotides matching TRBD2. The CDR3 loop spans 16 amino acids. Germline CDR1 is LNHNV and CDR2 is YYDKDF (reference sequence). Unmatched junction bases numbered 10, after V lost 0 bases and J lost 9 bases. CDR3 bases: TGTGCCACCAGCAGAGAACGAGCGGGAGTTGCGAGTGAGCAGTTCTTC. Protein product: CATSRERAGVASEQFF.

The chain joins TRBV6-2 or TRBV6-3 to TRBJ2-5; D remains ambiguous. V was clipped by 5 bases and J by 5 bases, with 9 bases between them. The CDR3 is made up of 12 amino acids. CDR1 and CDR2 from the germline V gene are MNHEY and SVGEGT. As DNA, the CDR3 is TGTGCCAGCAGTCAACCCGGGGAGACCCAGTACTTC. This translates into CASSQPGETQYF.

The gene calls are TRBV7-9 and TRBJ2-1; 9 nucleotides agree with TRBD2. Germline CDR1 and CDR2: SEHNR and FQNEAQ (reference sequence). Losses at the gene ends were 2 bases for V and 8 bases for J; bases not matched to a gene: 7. The CDR3 has 15 amino acids. CDR3 coding DNA: TGTGCCAGCAGCTTAAATCTAGCGGGGATGCATGAGCAGTTCTTC. Amino acid sequence: CASSLNLAGMHEQFF.

The chain joins TRBV29-1 to TRBJ2-1, with D hard to call. V was pared by 1 base and J by 3 bases, with 4 bases between. CDR3 length: 12 amino acids. Germline V gene data show CDR1 as SQVTM and CDR2 as ANQGSEA. CDR3: CSVEGHYNEQFF. The CDR3, as DNA: TGCAGCGTTGAAGGGCACTACAATGAGCAGTTCTTC.

The V gene is TRBV29-1, the J gene TRBJ2-1; no clear D gene. The CDR3 has 13 amino acids. CDR1 SQVTM and CDR2 ANQGSEA come from the germline V gene. The CDR3 nucleotides read TGCGGGTTGACTCACTCCCTAGGGAATGAGCAGTTCTTC. Protein sequence: CGLTHSLGNEQFF.

This clonotype has only a few counts. The J gene is TRBJ1-2, the V gene TRBV12-3 or TRBV12-4, with 7 bases identical to TRBD1. This CDR3 comprises 11 residues. V shed 4 bases, J shed 7 bases, and the junction held 0 bases outside the gene matches. CDR3 protein: CASSSGGGYTF. As DNA, the CDR3 is TGTGCCAGCAGTTCAGGGGGTGGCTACACCTTC.

As DNA, the CDR3 is TGTGCCAGCAGCGTAGTAGGGACAGGCTCTGGGGCCAACGTCCTGACTTTC. Amino acid sequence: CASSVVGTGSGANVLTF. The V call is TRBV9, the J call TRBJ2-6; 8 bases agree with TRBD1. Trimming removed 0 bases from V and 0 bases from J; junction bases left unmatched: 2. The CDR3 covers 17 residues. Germline CDR1 SGDLS, CDR2 YYNGEE.

The chain joins TRBV7-6 to TRBJ2-1; 7 bases map to TRBD1. V lost 4 bases to trimming and J lost 10 bases; unmatched junction nucleotides: 7. CDR3 length: 13 residues. Germline V gives CDR1 SGHVS, CDR2 FNYEAQ. The CDR3 spells CASSSPGQTEQFF. Here the CDR3 DNA reads TGTGCCAGCAGCTCACCGGGACAGACGGAGCAGTTCTTC.

The gene calls are TRBV7-8 and TRBJ2-1; D gene unclear. V lost 0 bases, J lost 1 base, and 13 bases lay in between. Germline V gene data show CDR1 as SGHVS and CDR2 as FQNEAQ. The length of the CDR3 is 17 residues. In DNA form, the CDR3 reads TGTGCCAGCAGCTTAGCGAGGCTCCAGTCTTCCTACAATGAGCAGTTCTTC. Translating gives CASSLARLQSSYNEQFF.

CDR3 nucleotides: TGCGCCAGCAGCCAAGATTCGTTCGTCGGCCTATACCAAGAGACCCAGTACTTC. It encodes CASSQDSFVGLYQETQYF. V gene TRBV4-1 combines with J gene TRBJ2-5; D is undetermined. Deletions cut 0 bases from V and 0 bases from J, with 17 bases between. Germline-derived CDR1 and CDR2 are MGHRA and YSYEKL. CDR3 length equals 18 residues.

This chain joins TRBV3-1 and TRBJ2-5, with 7 bases aligning to TRBD1. The CDR3 totals 14 residues. V shed 1 base, J shed 5 bases, and the junction held 4 bases outside the gene matches. Germline V gene sequence: CDR1 LGHDT, CDR2 YNNKEL (reference sequence). DNA for the CDR3: TGTGCCAGCAGCCAAGGACAGGGCGCGGAGACCCAGTACTTC. Residues: CASSQGQGAETQYF.

The genes are TRBV2 and TRBJ2-1; 11 bases agree with TRBD2. The CDR3 spans 17 residues. V trimming: 2 bases; J trimming: 0 bases; junction bases outside the gene matches: 3. CDR1 is SNHLY, CDR2 FYNNEI, per germline. CDR3 nucleotides: TGTGCCAGCAGTGAATCCCTAGCGGGGGGCTCCTACAATGAGCAGTTCTTC. Its translation is CASSESLAGGSYNEQFF.

The chain carries TRBV30 and TRBJ2-2; the D is unclear. The ends were cut back, 4 bases at V and 3 bases at J, with 12 bases in the middle. Germline loops: CDR1 GTSNPN, CDR2 SVGIG (reference sequence). The CDR3 has 14 residues. The CDR3 is CAWTLDDYTGELFF. The DNA of the CDR3 is TGTGCCTGGACCTTGGACGATTACACCGGGGAGCTGTTTTTT.

CDR3: CAWSPSIRSSYNEQFF. The CDR3 nucleotides read TGTGCCTGGAGTCCCTCCATACGGAGCTCCTACAATGAGCAGTTCTTC. The chain couples TRBV30 to TRBJ2-1; no definite D call. Deletions cut 2 bases from V and 0 bases from J, with 14 bases between. The CDR3 totals 16 residues. Germline values: CDR1 GTSNPN, CDR2 SVGIG (reference sequence).

This chain links TRBV28 with TRBJ2-2, with a tentative D call TRBD2 (5 bases). The V gene's germline CDR1 is MDHEN and CDR2 SYDVKM. V shed 3 bases and J shed 4 bases, with 9 bases lying between them. The CDR3 is 14 amino acids. The DNA for the CDR3 is TGTGCCAGCAGTTTCGCGGGCCCCACCGGGGAGCTGTTTTTT. As protein: CASSFAGPTGELFF.

The chain couples TRBV20-1 to TRBJ2-1; D remains unclear. Trimming took 5 bases from V and 0 from J, leaving 14 bases between them. Germline V gene sequence: CDR1 DFQATT, CDR2 SNEGSKA (reference sequence). This CDR3 has 15 amino acids. The CDR3 is CSAPPSTPSYNEQFF. CDR3 sequence (DNA): TGCAGTGCTCCTCCGTCTACCCCCTCCTACAATGAGCAGTTCTTC.

This chain joins TRBV29-1 and TRBJ2-5, with a weak D call TRBD2 (6 bases). CDR3 length: 13 amino acids. Per the germline V gene, CDR1 is SQVTM and CDR2 is ANQGSEA. Trimming left V 7 bases short and J 1 base short, with 13 bases between. The CDR3 spells CSAEGGAQETQYF. The CDR3 nucleotides read TGCAGCGCCGAGGGCGGGGCCCAAGAGACCCAGTACTTC. Based on the CDR3 plus reference TRBV29-1 and TRBJ2-5, the full variable domain is SAVISQKPSRDICQRGTSLTIQCQVDSQVTMMFWYRQQPGQSLTLIATANQGSEATYESGFVIDKFPISRPNLTFSTLTVSNMSPEDSSIYLCSAEGGAQETQYFGPGTRLLVL.

This clonotype appeared once. The CDR3 DNA sequence: TGTGCCAGCAGCTTAACGGGACTAGCGGGAGGGAACGAGCAGTACTTC. It translates to CASSLTGLAGGNEQYF. V is TRBV7-3 and J is TRBJ2-7; 16 bases are a match to TRBD2. Losses at the gene ends were 0 bases for V and 5 bases for J; bases not matched to a gene: 1. This CDR3 spans 16 amino acids. CDR1 and CDR2 (germline): SGHTA, FQGTGA.

Here the CDR3 DNA reads TGTGCCAGCAGCTTACCCCTAGCGGGGGATGAGCAGTTCTTC. Amino acids: CASSLPLAGDEQFF. The rearrangement joins TRBV13 to TRBJ2-1; 10 bases align to TRBD2. The CDR3 is made up of 14 amino acids. V lost 2 bases to trimming and J lost 8 bases; unmatched junction nucleotides: 3. The germline V gene encodes CDR1 PRHDT and CDR2 FYEKMQ (reference sequence).

V gene TRBV5-6 combines with J gene TRBJ2-3; D unresolved. The ends were cut back, 2 bases at V and 0 bases at J, with 13 bases in the middle. Germline CDR1 reads SGHDT; CDR2 reads YYEEEE. The CDR3 contains 16 residues. CDR3: CASSFDASASTDTQYF. The CDR3 coding sequence is TGTGCCAGCAGCTTCGACGCCTCAGCTAGCACAGATACGCAGTATTTT. Complete variable domain (other parts from reference TRBV5-6 and TRBJ2-3): DAGVTQSPTHLIKTRGQQVTLRCSPKSGHDTVSWYQQALGQGPQFIFQYYEEEERQRGNFPDRFSGHQFPNYSSELNVNALLLGDSALYLCASSFDASASTDTQYFGPGTRLTVL.

The V gene is TRBV29-1, the J gene TRBJ1-2; D gene unclear. Germline-derived CDR1 and CDR2 are SQVTM and ANQGSEA. V was clipped by 0 bases and J by 4 bases, with 15 bases between them. CDR3 size: 15 residues. DNA of the CDR3: TGCAGCGTTGAAGATAGGAGGGAGGGTCTCTATGGCTACACCTTC. It yields the protein CSVEDRREGLYGYTF.

V usage is TRBV7-8 and J usage is TRBJ2-3, with D possibly matching TRBD2 (5 bases). Looked up from germline, CDR1 is SGHVS and CDR2 is FQNEAQ. The CDR3 extends over 12 amino acids. Between the trimmed V and J ends, which lost 8 bases and 5 bases, there was a span of 11 bases. The CDR3 DNA is TGTGCCAGCGGCGGGCGGGTAGATACGCAGTATTTT. Translating gives CASGGRVDTQYF.

The V and J genes are TRBV25-1 and TRBJ1-2; D possibly corresponds to TRBD1 (5 bases). Germline V gene lookup returns CDR1 MGHDK and CDR2 SYGVNS. The CDR3 has 14 amino acids. V shed 5 bases and J shed 4 bases, with 14 bases lying between them. In DNA form, the CDR3 reads TGTGCCAGCAGTCACGGGGGGGGTAGCTATGGCTACACCTTC. Translating gives CASSHGGGSYGYTF.

V usage is TRBV20-1 and J usage is TRBJ2-3, with TRBD2 matching 10 bases. This CDR3 contains 14 residues. Germline V gene sequence: CDR1 DFQATT, CDR2 SNEGSKA (reference sequence). As DNA, the CDR3 is TGCAGCGCATCAGCGGGGGGGCCGGCAGATACGCAGTATTTT. This encodes CSASAGGPADTQYF.